This TCR beta chain was found in a study of shared clonotypes between healthy human individuals. Study-level background: Used for every donor were three CD4 naive, three CD4 memory, two CD8 naive and one CD8 memory plate. Study outcomes and limitations: Non-shared clonotypes showed lower generation probabilities than clonotypes common to all four donors.

The V and J ends lost 0 bases and 4 bases respectively, with 7 bases between them. The length of the CDR3 is 13 residues. The germline CDR1 and CDR2 sequences are LNHNV and YYDKDF (reference sequence). By share, this clone ranks as medium-sized. Its antigen is unidentified. Method: immunoSEQ multiplex PCR; TCRdb's copy keeps in-frame clones and lacks some. Of about 230,000 clones listed, 50% to 80% are singletons. The clonotype originates from a young man in good health. Specimen: memory CD4+ T cells sorted from blood. Subset indicated: CD45RA-negative fraction. J is TRBJ2-7 and V is TRBV15; D remains ambiguous. DNA of the CDR3: TGTGCCACCAGCAGAGATGCTCGATACGAGCAGTACTTC. This codes for CATSRDARYEQYF.